What follows are 9 T cell receptor beta chains derived from one specimen sequenced in a study of blood T cell repertoires in COVID-19. Here immunoSEQ multiplex PCR was the method, and the copy in TCRdb shows in-frame clones only, minus some. This table has about 140,000 clones, around 83% appearing once. The sample taken for sequencing was peripheral blood. These TCRs come from a human donor in a cohort sampled during active COVID-19.

The genes are TRBV5-8 and TRBJ1-6; weak D call: TRBD1 (5 bases). There are 19 residues in the CDR3. V lost 3 bases, J lost 0 bases, and 19 bases lay in between. The germline CDR1 and CDR2 sequences are SGHTS and YDEGEE. CDR3 DNA: TGTGCCAGCAGCTACAATTTCGGAACAGACAGCTCCTATAATTCACCCCTCCACTTT. Translated, it gives CASSYNFGTDSSYNSPLHF.

The chain combines TRBV2 with TRBJ2-1; the D gene is possibly TRBD1 (6 bases). The V gene's germline CDR1 is SNHLY and CDR2 FYNNEI. The V and J ends lost 8 bases and 4 bases respectively, with 18 bases between them. The CDR3 is made up of 15 amino acids. CDR3 sequence (DNA): TGTGCCAGCGGCGCAGGGGCCGCCCGGTACAATGAGCAGTTCTTC. Translated: CASGAGAARYNEQFF.

The chain has TRBV7-2 and TRBJ1-2; 7 nucleotides agree with TRBD1. From germline, CDR1 is SGHTA and CDR2 FQGNSA. The CDR3 is made up of 17 amino acids. With 2 bases clipped from V and 4 bases from J, the junction kept 13 bases outside the gene matches. Here the CDR3 reads CASSLNAPGQSTYGYTF. CDR3 coding DNA: TGTGCCAGCAGCTTAAATGCGCCGGGACAGAGTACCTATGGCTACACCTTC.

The gene calls are TRBV27 and TRBJ2-1; TRBD2 aligns across 14 bases. CDR3 length equals 16 residues. Germline V gene lookup returns CDR1 MNHEY and CDR2 SMNVEV (reference sequence). The junction had 7 bases not matched to a gene; V was cut back by 5 bases and J by 7 bases. The CDR3 reads CASSRTSGRLANEQFF. For the CDR3, the DNA is TGTGCCAGCAGTAGGACTAGCGGGAGGTTGGCTAATGAGCAGTTCTTC.

There are a few counts of this clone. The chain recombines TRBV3-1 (or the pseudogene TRBV3-2) with TRBJ2-7; D is unclear. This CDR3 is built from 11 residues. V dropped 2 bases and J dropped 5 bases, with 4 bases sitting between them. Germline values: CDR1 LGHDT, CDR2 YNNKEL (reference sequence). The CDR3 sequence is CASSQLNEQYF. The CDR3 bases are TGTGCCAGCAGCCAACTAAACGAGCAGTACTTC.

The chain links TRBV11-2 to TRBJ1-2, with TRBD1 matching over 8 bases. Germline CDR1 is SGHAT and CDR2 is FQNNGV. The CDR3 is 14 residues long. V lost 5 bases, J lost 2 bases, and 4 bases stayed unmatched. The CDR3 nucleotides are TGTGCCAGCAGCCCCACAGGGGGAAACTATGGCTACACCTTC. Amino acids: CASSPTGGNYGYTF.

V and J are TRBV29-1 and TRBJ2-7; D possibly corresponds to TRBD2 (5 bases). This CDR3 is 13 amino acids long. With 2 bases removed from V and 4 bases from J, the gap between germline ends came to 12 bases. CDR1 is SQVTM and CDR2 is ANQGSEA in the germline V gene. CDR3 in amino acids: CSVEKKGGYEQYF. The CDR3, as DNA: TGCAGCGTTGAAAAAAAGGGCGGGTACGAGCAGTACTTC.

The rearrangement links TRBV28 to TRBJ2-7; a possible D gene is TRBD1 (5 bases). This CDR3 has 16 amino acids. Trimming took 5 bases from V and 1 from J, leaving 18 bases between them. The germline CDR1 and CDR2 sequences are MDHEN and SYDVKM. The CDR3 spells CASSLAGNRRSYEQYF. CDR3 bases: TGTGCCAGCAGTCTGGCAGGGAACCGGAGATCCTACGAGCAGTACTTC.

J is TRBJ2-1 and V is TRBV15, with 8 bases lining up with TRBD1. This CDR3 is 14 amino acids long. Per germline, CDR1 LNHNV and CDR2 YYDKDF (reference sequence). V shed 5 bases, J shed 4 bases, and the junction held 4 bases outside the gene matches. The CDR3 loop reads CATSGRTGYNEQFF. The CDR3 nucleotides are TGTGCCACCAGCGGAAGGACAGGGTACAATGAGCAGTTCTTC. Drawing the rest from reference TRBV15 and TRBJ2-1, the complete variable domain is DAMVIQNPRYQVTQFGKPVTLSCSQTLNHNVMYWYQQKSSQAPKLLFHYYDKDFNNEADTPDNFQSRRPNTSFCFLDIRSPGLGDTAMYLCATSGRTGYNEQFFGPGTRLTVL.